These 14 T cell receptor beta chains share one sample of origin, sequenced in a study of tumor-infiltrating lymphocytes in primary liver carcinoma. Making TCR beta cDNA involved 400 to 600 ng total RNA and a constant-region primer. Nested multiplex PCR, run for three rounds with slightly modified ARM-PCR, yielded TCR beta libraries. Running around 10 cycles apiece, the first two PCR rounds relied on TRBV1-TRBV30 forward primers together with a C-beta reverse primer. One entry per CDR3 protein, called by TCRdb with MiXCR from the multiplex PCR reads. The sample holds about 330,000 distinct CDR3 sequences, around 60% seen once. The study extracted blood RNA from unsorted whole blood and also extracted germline DNA. The specimen sequenced was peripheral blood. The receptors shown here come from a man in his forties or fifties with primary liver carcinoma and hepatitis B virus infection.

A word on this clonotype: A much larger clone lies a single base off, so this may be a read error. No conserved phenylalanine or tryptophan ends this CDR3, so it is likely a read error. This rearrangement joins TRBV11-2 to TRBJ2-1; 11 bases match TRBD2. Trimming removed 5 bases from V and 6 bases from J; junction bases left unmatched: 6. From germline, CDR1 is SGHAT and CDR2 FQNNGV. This CDR3 is 15 amino acids long. CDR3 nucleotide sequence: TGTGCCAGCAGCGTCCCGGGACTAGCGGTCAATGAGCAGTTCATC. Its protein is CASSVPGLAVNEQFI.

This clonotype was seen just once. Sequence at one end of the junction differs from germline and may be a read error. This rearrangement joins TRBV6-2 or TRBV6-3 to TRBJ1-2, with D unclear. The CDR3 runs to 13 residues. The germline V gene encodes CDR1 MNHEY and CDR2 SVGEGT. CDR3 sequence: CAGSVHRSYGYIF. The CDR3 bases are TGTGCCGGCAGTGTCCACAGATCCTATGGCTACATCTTC.

A note on this clonotype: Mismatch with germline at one junction end may stem from a read error. The chain's CDR3 is CASSLGSWRNEHFF. The DNA for the CDR3 is TGTGCCAGCAGCTTAGGTAGCTGGAGAAATGAGCATTTCTTC. This chain links TRBV11-3 with TRBJ2-1, with unresolved D. Looked up from germline, CDR1 is SGHNT and CDR2 is YENEEA. This CDR3 region has 14 residues.

Remarks on this clonotype: The junction departs from the called germline gene at one end, perhaps through a read error. The chain recombines TRBV6-1 with TRBJ2-7; tentatively, D is TRBD1 or TRBD2 (5 bases each). The germline V gene encodes CDR1 MNHNS and CDR2 SASEGT. The CDR3 totals 14 residues. The CDR3 region is CAISVGEPSYEQYF. CDR3 nucleotide sequence: TGTGCCATCAGTGTGGGGGAGCCCTCCTACGAGCAGTACTTC.

This clonotype was found many times. The V and J genes are TRBV12-3 or TRBV12-4 and TRBJ2-7; D might be TRBD1 (5 bases). Trimming removed 3 bases from V and 1 base from J, with 7 bases in between. The CDR3 is 13 residues long. Here the CDR3 DNA reads TGTGCCAGCAGTTTTGGGGCGTCCTACGAGCAGTACTTC. The encoded protein is CASSFGASYEQYF.

Comment on this clonotype: Possible read error: a much larger clone is one base away. The chain recombines TRBV6-1 with TRBJ2-6; the D gene is possibly TRBD1 (6 bases). This CDR3 is 15 amino acids long. The germline V gene encodes CDR1 MNHNS and CDR2 SASEGT. The CDR3 is CARSEGGREANVLTF. The CDR3 DNA is TGTGCCAGAAGTGAAGGGGGACGAGAGGCCAACGTCCTGACTTTC.

Turning to this clonotype: The junction departs from germline at one end; a sequencing error may be responsible. The chain links TRBV11-2 to TRBJ1-3, with D uncertain. CDR3 length: 16 residues. CDR1 and CDR2 (germline): SGHAT, FQNNGV. CDR3 sequence (DNA): TGTGCCAGCAGATCTCAGATGTTGGACTCTGGAAACACGATATATTTT. Encoded protein: CASRSQMLDSGNTIYF.

V and J are TRBV11-2 and TRBJ2-1; D unresolved. Per the germline V gene, CDR1 is SGHAT and CDR2 is FQNNGV. V gave up 7 bases and J gave up 7 bases, with 14 bases separating them. CDR3 length equals 13 residues. CDR3 DNA sequence: TGTGCCAGCACCCTTTATTTGGGGAATGAGCAGTTCTTC. Its translation: CASTLYLGNEQFF.

A single count supports this clonotype. A much bigger clone sits one base away, suggesting this may be a read error. The genes are TRBV29-1 and TRBJ2-5, with 8 bases matching TRBD1. Germline CDR1 is SQVTM and CDR2 is ANQGSEA. This CDR3 region has 12 residues. The CDR3 region is CSAGQGTEIQYF. The CDR3 nucleotides are TGCAGCGCCGGACAGGGTACGGAGATCCAGTACTTC.

This clonotype was observed a handful of times. The CDR3 carries no conserved terminal phenylalanine or tryptophan, so it likely arises from a read error. The DNA of the CDR3 is TGCAGCGTCCGGGACAATAGGATCACCGGGGAGCTGTTTCTT. It translates to CSVRDNRITGELFL. The chain is built from TRBV29-1 and TRBJ2-2; the D gene is possibly TRBD1 (6 bases). V lost 6 bases and J lost 4, with 15 bases in between. Per germline, CDR1 SQVTM and CDR2 ANQGSEA. The CDR3 is 14 residues long.

About this clonotype itself: A much larger clone lies one base from this, so it may be a read error. The CDR3 region is CTSSPGSNYGYTF. CDR3 coding DNA: TGCACCAGCAGCCCCGGCTCAAACTATGGCTACACCTTC. The chain carries TRBV4-1 and TRBJ1-2, with unresolved D. Germline V gene sequence: CDR1 MGHRA, CDR2 YSYEKL. The CDR3 length is 13 residues.

The V call is TRBV29-1, the J call TRBJ2-1; D possibly matches TRBD1 or TRBD2 (6 bases each). The CDR3 runs to 14 residues. Germline assignment: CDR1 SQVTM and CDR2 ANQGSEA. CDR3 in amino acids: CNAKGGSSYNEQFF. For the CDR3, the DNA is TGCAACGCTAAAGGGGGGAGCTCCTACAATGAGCAGTTCTTC.

In regard to this clonotype: Because it lacks the conserved phenylalanine or tryptophan at the end, this CDR3 is likely a read error. The limits of the CDR3 on the DNA are not certain, so only TCRdb's listed CDR3 is given. The chain recombines TRBV11-1 with TRBJ2-1; TRBD1, the table's D call, was not compared with the DNA. CDR1 and CDR2 (germline): SGHAT, FQDESV (reference sequence). The CDR3 length equals 15 residues, ends included. CDR3 in amino acids: CASSLFGQGYNEQFL.

This clonotype has only a few counts. The V call is TRBV6-5, the J call TRBJ2-1, with TRBD2 as a possible D gene (6 bases). CDR1 is MNHEY and CDR2 is SVGAGI in the germline V gene. Trimming stripped 6 bases from V and 8 bases from J, with 23 bases between. The CDR3 sequence is 16 residues long. DNA for the CDR3: TGTGCCAGCAGGGAGGGCACAGCGATTCGTTGGGATGAGCAGTTCTTC. Its protein is CASREGTAIRWDEQFF.